The 12 T cell receptor beta chains reported below all come from one sample, sequenced in a study of CD8 T cells in Susac syndrome. It was with random hexamers that roughly 0.45 to 1 ug RNA was reverse transcribed. One entry per CDR3 protein results from TCRdb running MiXCR on the immunoSEQ multiplex PCR reads. Altogether hundreds of thousands of distinct CDR3 sequences are present, 70% to 90% being singletons, with the ten largest covering 0.2% to 0.25%. The sequenced sample consisted of CD8+ T cells from PBMCs. The source is a human donor with multiple sclerosis.

This chain connects TRBV11-3 to TRBJ2-3, with D possibly matching TRBD2 (6 bases). Germline-derived CDR1 and CDR2 are SGHNT and YENEEA. The ends were cut back, 1 base at V and 0 bases at J, with 11 bases in the middle. The CDR3 is 16 amino acids. CDR3 protein: CASSLGWSGSTDTQYF. DNA for the CDR3: TGTGCCAGCAGCTTAGGATGGAGCGGGAGCACAGATACGCAGTATTTT.

The genes are TRBV5-4 and TRBJ1-2; D unclear. Germline lookup yields CDR1 SGHNT and CDR2 YYREEE (reference sequence). The CDR3 is made up of 17 amino acids. V gave up 4 bases and J gave up 1 base, with 20 bases separating them. The CDR3 reads CASSPWNSAFYNYGYTF. CDR3 nucleotide sequence: TGTGCCAGCAGCCCATGGAACAGCGCATTCTATAACTATGGCTACACCTTC.

The chain couples TRBV19 to TRBJ1-1, with D perhaps matching TRBD1 (5 bases). V was pared by 5 bases and J by 1 base, with 11 bases between. Germline assignment: CDR1 LNHDA and CDR2 SQIVND (reference sequence). The CDR3 is made up of 14 amino acids. CDR3 amino acids: CASSLGLGNTEAFF. CDR3 coding DNA: TGTGCCAGTAGTTTGGGACTGGGGAACACTGAAGCTTTCTTT.

The chain recombines TRBV15 with TRBJ2-1; 9 bases are a match to TRBD2. Germline CDR1 and CDR2: LNHNV and YYDKDF (reference sequence). This CDR3 region has 16 residues. The J segment lost 5 bases and the V segment lost 5 bases, leaving 10 bases of the junction unmatched. The CDR3 DNA is TGTGCCACCAGCGAAACTTTAGCGGGAGCCGACAATGAGCAGTTCTTC. It is translated as CATSETLAGADNEQFF.

This rearrangement joins TRBV4-1 to TRBJ2-4; 8 bases are a match to TRBD1. The germline V gene encodes CDR1 MGHRA and CDR2 YSYEKL. The V and J ends lost 1 base and 10 bases, in that order; junction bases with no gene match: 6. The CDR3 has 14 amino acids. The CDR3 protein is CASSQGLGQEIQYF. The CDR3 nucleotides are TGCGCCAGCAGCCAAGGCTTGGGACAGGAAATTCAGTACTTC.

The J gene is TRBJ2-1, the V gene TRBV6-4, with 15 bases fitting TRBD2. Germline CDR1 is MRHNA and CDR2 is SNTAGT. The CDR3 has 18 amino acids. The J segment lost 8 bases and the V segment lost 5 bases, leaving 13 bases of the junction unmatched. CDR3 nucleotides: TGTGCCAGCAGTCCTCCTCGGACTAGCGGGAGGGCCAAGGATGAGCAGTTCTTC. Encoded protein: CASSPPRTSGRAKDEQFF.

The V gene is TRBV7-9, the J gene TRBJ1-5, with D possibly matching TRBD1 (5 bases). The CDR3 spans 15 residues. Germline V gives CDR1 SEHNR, CDR2 FQNEAQ (reference sequence). The V and J ends lost 0 bases and 1 base respectively, with 7 bases between them. CDR3 sequence (DNA): TGTGCCAGCAGCTTAGCAACAGGAAGCAATCAGCCCCAGCATTTT. Translating gives CASSLATGSNQPQHF.

The chain combines TRBV7-8 with TRBJ1-5, with D unresolved. The germline V and J ends were trimmed by 5 bases and 0 bases, with 14 bases remaining between them. CDR1 and CDR2 (germline): SGHVS, FQNEAQ. The CDR3 has 16 residues. The CDR3, as DNA: TGTGCCAGCAGCCCGGGGTTAACAGATAGCAATCAGCCCCAGCATTTT. Its translation is CASSPGLTDSNQPQHF.

The chain has TRBV12-3 or TRBV12-4 and TRBJ1-5, with 7 bases that match TRBD1. The CDR3 has 15 residues. J gave up 1 base and V 6 bases, and 6 bases lay outside the gene matches. The chain's CDR3 is CASSPQGESNQPQHF. CDR3 bases: TGTGCCAGCAGCCCTCAGGGGGAGAGCAATCAGCCCCAGCATTTT.

This chain uses TRBV7-8 with TRBJ1-3; D not resolved. CDR1 is SGHVS and CDR2 is FQNEAQ in the germline V gene. Trimming left V 7 bases short and J 0 bases short, with 13 bases between. This CDR3 region has 15 residues. The CDR3 DNA reads as TGTGCCAGCACCATGGACGGATTCTCTGGAAACACCATATATTTT. Its translation is CASTMDGFSGNTIYF.

The gene calls are TRBV3-1 and TRBJ1-1; no reliable D call. This CDR3 has 13 amino acids. Germline CDR1 and CDR2: LGHDT and YNNKEL (reference sequence). Trimming pared 7 bases from V and 4 bases from J, leaving 13 bases between. CDR3 protein: CASNPSGGTEAFF. CDR3 nucleotides: TGTGCCAGCAACCCGTCGGGCGGCACTGAAGCTTTCTTT.

The J gene is TRBJ1-5, the V gene TRBV27; unclear D gene. The V and J ends lost 7 bases and 4 bases respectively, with 14 bases between them. This CDR3 has 14 residues. Germline V gene data show CDR1 as MNHEY and CDR2 as SMNVEV (reference sequence). Here the CDR3 DNA reads TGTGCCAGCACTGCGATCCAGAATAATCAGCCCCAGCATTTT. Amino acid sequence: CASTAIQNNQPQHF.